This T cell receptor beta chain was found in a study of T-cell reconstitution after alpha-beta-depleted transplantation in children. Notes on the study in general: About two months after transplant, alpha-beta T cells reportedly came from several hundred expanded graft clones. By one year post-transplant, T-cell counts and diversity largely arose from T cells that were newly produced. At day 60, the high TCRbeta diversity found in some patients originated from recipient T cells and thymic progenitors that had survived.

A few counts support this clonotype. Antigen specificity is unknown. Germline lookup yields CDR1 SGHTA and CDR2 FQGNSA. V lost 2 bases and J 4 bases, leaving 17 bases between the germline ends. The CDR3 runs 16 residues. Using unique molecular identifiers, the investigators prepared the TCRbeta library. One entry per CDR3 protein, called by TCRdb with MiXCR from the PCR reads. The data hold fewer than 550,000 distinct CDR3 sequences, with about an eighth observed a single time. The chain recombines TRBV7-2 with TRBJ2-5; possibly TRBD2 for D (6 bases). This TCR came from a female patient between 2 and 15 years old who had a stem cell transplant for aplastic anemia, so the T cells may come from the graft donor. The input for sequencing was PBMCs, mostly from graft donor cells, taken 180 days after TCRalphabeta/CD19-depleted stem cell transplant. CDR3 residues: CASSLNPSGLGETQYF. Here the CDR3 DNA reads TGTGCCAGCAGCTTAAACCCCAGCGGGCTCGGAGAGACCCAGTACTTC. The whole variable domain, remainder taken from reference TRBV7-2 and TRBJ2-5, is GAGVSQSPSNKVTEKGKDVELRCDPISGHTALYWYRQSLGQGLEFLIYFQGNSAPDKSGLPSDRFSAERTGGSVSTLTIQRTQQEDSAVYLCASSLNPSGLGETQYFGPGTRLLVL.